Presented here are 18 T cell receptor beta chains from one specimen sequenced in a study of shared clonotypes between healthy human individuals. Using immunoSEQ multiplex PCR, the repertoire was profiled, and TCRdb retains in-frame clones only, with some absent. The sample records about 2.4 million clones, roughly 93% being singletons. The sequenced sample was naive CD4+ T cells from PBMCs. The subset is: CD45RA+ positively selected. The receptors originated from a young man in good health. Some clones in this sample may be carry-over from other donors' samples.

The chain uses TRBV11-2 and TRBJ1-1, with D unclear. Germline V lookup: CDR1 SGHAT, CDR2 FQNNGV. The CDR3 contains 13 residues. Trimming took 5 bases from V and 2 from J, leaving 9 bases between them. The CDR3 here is CASSPLLNTEAFF. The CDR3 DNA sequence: TGTGCCAGCAGCCCCCTCTTAAACACTGAAGCTTTCTTT.

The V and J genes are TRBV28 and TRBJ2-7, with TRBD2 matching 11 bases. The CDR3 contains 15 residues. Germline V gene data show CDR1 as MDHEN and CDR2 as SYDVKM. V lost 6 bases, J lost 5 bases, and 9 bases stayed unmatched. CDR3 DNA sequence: TGTGCCAGCAGGCTAATTAGCGGGAGGGTTCACGAGCAGTACTTC. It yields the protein CASRLISGRVHEQYF.

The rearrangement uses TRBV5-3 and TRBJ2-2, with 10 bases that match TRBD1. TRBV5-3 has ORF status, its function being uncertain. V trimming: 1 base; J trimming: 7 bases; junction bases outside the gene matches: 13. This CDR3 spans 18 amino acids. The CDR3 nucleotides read TGTGCCAGAAGCTTGAGATCCTGTCGGACAGGGGGGATCGGGGAGCTGTTTTTT. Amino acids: CARSLRSCRTGGIGELFF.

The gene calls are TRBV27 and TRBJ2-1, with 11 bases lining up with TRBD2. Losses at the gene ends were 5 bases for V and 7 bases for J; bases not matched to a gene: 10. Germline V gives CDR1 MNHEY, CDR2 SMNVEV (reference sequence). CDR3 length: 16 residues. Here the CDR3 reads CASSPLLAGGGNEQFF. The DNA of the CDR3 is TGTGCCAGCAGTCCCCTCCTAGCGGGAGGCGGGAATGAGCAGTTCTTC.

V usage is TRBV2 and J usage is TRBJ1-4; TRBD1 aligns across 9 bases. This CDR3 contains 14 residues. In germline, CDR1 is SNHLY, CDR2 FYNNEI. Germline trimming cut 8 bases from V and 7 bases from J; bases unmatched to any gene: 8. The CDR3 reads CASLTGTGSEKLFF. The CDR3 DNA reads TGTGCCAGCCTGACCGGGACAGGGAGTGAAAAACTGTTTTTT.

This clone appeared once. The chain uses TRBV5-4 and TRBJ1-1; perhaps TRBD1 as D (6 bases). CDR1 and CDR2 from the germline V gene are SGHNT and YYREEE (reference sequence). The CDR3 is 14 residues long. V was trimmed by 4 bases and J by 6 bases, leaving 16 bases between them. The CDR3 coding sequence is TGTGCCAGCAGCCAATCCAACAGGGCTGCTGAAGCTTTCTTT. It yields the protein CASSQSNRAAEAFF.

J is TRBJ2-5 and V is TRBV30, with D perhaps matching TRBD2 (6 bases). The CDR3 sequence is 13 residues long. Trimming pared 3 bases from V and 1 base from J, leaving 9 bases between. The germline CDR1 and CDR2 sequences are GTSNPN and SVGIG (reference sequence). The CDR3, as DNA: TGTGCCTGGAGGGACTATCTCCAAGAGACCCAGTACTTC. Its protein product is CAWRDYLQETQYF. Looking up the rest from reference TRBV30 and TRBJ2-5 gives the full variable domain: SQTIHQWPATLVQPVGSPLSLECTVEGTSNPNLYWYRQAAGRGLQLLFYSVGIGQISSEVPQNLSASRPQDRQFILSSKKLLLSDSGFYLCAWRDYLQETQYFGPGTRLLVL.

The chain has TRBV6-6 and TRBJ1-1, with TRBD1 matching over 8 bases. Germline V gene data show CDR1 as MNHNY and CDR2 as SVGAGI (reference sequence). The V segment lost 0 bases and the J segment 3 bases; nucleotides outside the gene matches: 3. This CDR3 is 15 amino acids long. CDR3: CASSYSNRGDTEAFF. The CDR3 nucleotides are TGTGCCAGCAGTTACTCGAACAGGGGGGACACTGAAGCTTTCTTT.

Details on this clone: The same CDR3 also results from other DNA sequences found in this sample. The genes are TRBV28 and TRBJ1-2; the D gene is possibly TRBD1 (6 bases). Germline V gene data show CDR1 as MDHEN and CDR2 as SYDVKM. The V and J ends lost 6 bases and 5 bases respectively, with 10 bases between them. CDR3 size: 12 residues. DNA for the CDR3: TGTGCCAGCAGGCTACAGGGATATGGCTACACCTTC. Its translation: CASRLQGYGYTF.

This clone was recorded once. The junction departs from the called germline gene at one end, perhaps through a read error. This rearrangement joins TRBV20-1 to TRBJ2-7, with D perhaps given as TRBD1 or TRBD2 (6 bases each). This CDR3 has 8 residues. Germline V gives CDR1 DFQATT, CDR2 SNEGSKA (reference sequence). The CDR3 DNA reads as TGCAGTGCTGGGGGGCTTGACTTC. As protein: CSAGGLDF.

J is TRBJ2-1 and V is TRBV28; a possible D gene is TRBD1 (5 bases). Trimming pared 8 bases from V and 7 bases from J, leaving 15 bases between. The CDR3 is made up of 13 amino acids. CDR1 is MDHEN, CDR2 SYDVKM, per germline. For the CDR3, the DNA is TGTGCCAGCCGCCCACTCCAGGGAAATGAGCAGTTCTTC. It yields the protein CASRPLQGNEQFF.

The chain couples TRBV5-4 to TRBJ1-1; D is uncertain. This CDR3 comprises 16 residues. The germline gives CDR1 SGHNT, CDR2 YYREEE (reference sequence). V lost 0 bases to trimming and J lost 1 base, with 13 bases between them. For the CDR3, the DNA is TGTGCCAGCAGCTTGGGATGGGCACAGCCGAACACTGAAGCTTTCTTT. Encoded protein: CASSLGWAQPNTEAFF.

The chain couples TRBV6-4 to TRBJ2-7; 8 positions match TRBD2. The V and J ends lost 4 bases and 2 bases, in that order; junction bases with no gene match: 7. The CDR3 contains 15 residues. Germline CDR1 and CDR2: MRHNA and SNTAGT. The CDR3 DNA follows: TGTGCCAGCAGTGCCCACAGCGGGAGTCCCTACGAGCAGTACTTC. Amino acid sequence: CASSAHSGSPYEQYF.

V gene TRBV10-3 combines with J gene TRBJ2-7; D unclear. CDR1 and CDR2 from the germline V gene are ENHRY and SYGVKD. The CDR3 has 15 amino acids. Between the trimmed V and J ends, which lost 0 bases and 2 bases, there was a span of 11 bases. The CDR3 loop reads CAISESKQSPYEQYF. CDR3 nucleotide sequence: TGTGCCATCAGTGAGTCTAAACAGTCCCCCTACGAGCAGTACTTC.

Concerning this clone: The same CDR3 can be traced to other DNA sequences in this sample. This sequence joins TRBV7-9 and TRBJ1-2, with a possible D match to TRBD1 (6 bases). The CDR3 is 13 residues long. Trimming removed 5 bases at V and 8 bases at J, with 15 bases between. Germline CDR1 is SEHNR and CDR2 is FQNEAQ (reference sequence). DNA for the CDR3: TGTGCCAGCAGCGCCGGGACATCTTACGGCTACACCTTC. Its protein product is CASSAGTSYGYTF.

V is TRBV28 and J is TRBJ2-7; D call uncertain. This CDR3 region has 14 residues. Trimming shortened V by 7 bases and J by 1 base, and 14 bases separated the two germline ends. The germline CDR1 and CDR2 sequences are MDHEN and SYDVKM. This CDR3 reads CASTKGLLSYEQYF. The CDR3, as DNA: TGTGCCAGCACCAAAGGGCTCTTATCCTACGAGCAGTACTTC. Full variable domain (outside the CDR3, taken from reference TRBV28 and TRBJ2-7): DVKVTQSSRYLVKRTGEKVFLECVQDMDHENMFWYRQDPGLGLRLIYFSYDVKMKEKGDIPEGYSVSREKKERFSLILESASTNQTSMYLCASTKGLLSYEQYFGPGTRLTVT.

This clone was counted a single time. CDR3 in amino acids: CASSLDPGQGYKDTQYF. CDR3 in DNA: TGTGCCAGCAGCTTGGACCCGGGACAGGGTTATAAAGATACGCAGTATTTT. V is TRBV7-2 and J is TRBJ2-3; 9 bases agree with TRBD1. Germline assignment: CDR1 SGHTA and CDR2 FQGNSA. The V gene end was trimmed by 3 bases and the J gene end by 5 bases; junction bases not matched to a gene: 12. The CDR3 contains 17 residues.

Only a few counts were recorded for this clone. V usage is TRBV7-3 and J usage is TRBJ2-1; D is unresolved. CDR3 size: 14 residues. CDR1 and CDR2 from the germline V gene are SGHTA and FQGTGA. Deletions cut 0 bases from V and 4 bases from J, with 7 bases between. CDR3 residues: CASSLTGMYNEQFF. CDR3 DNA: TGTGCCAGCAGCTTAACGGGGATGTACAATGAGCAGTTCTTC.